The clone carrying this T cell receptor beta chain was observed at least ten times. CDR3 length: 15 amino acids. The V gene's germline CDR1 is MNHNS and CDR2 SASEGT. This record comes from a study of immune characterization of retroperitoneal liposarcoma. TCRdb ran MiXCR on the PCR reads and lists one entry per CDR3 protein. The sample records some 10,000 distinct CDR3 sequences, around 37% being singletons. The chain links TRBV6-1 to TRBJ2-1, with a weak D call TRBD2 (7 bases). The J call could be wrong; TRBJ2-7 is a better fit for the DNA end. The sequence was obtained from a male donor with retroperitoneal liposarcoma. The sequencing input was tumor tissue. CDR3 sequence: CASSARGGGYYEQYF. The CDR3 DNA reads as TGTGCCAGCAGTGCCCGGGGAGGGGGTTACTACGAGCAGTACTTC.